This paragraph reports one TCR beta chain. Trimming at V came to 1 base and at J to 4 bases, leaving 4 bases not matched to a gene. The CDR3 covers 15 residues. Germline assignment: CDR1 MGHRA and CDR2 YSYEKL. This PCR relied on a set of 60 Vbeta primers and 13 Jbeta primers. This table comes from immunoSEQ multiplex PCR, and its TCRdb copy is limited to in-frame clones, with some not included. The repertoire holds about 130,000 clones, with about 74% as singletons. The sample belongs to a study of cytomegalovirus exposure and HLA in healthy donors. The source is a woman aged 50 to 60 in good health and CMV-seropositive. V is TRBV4-1 and J is TRBJ1-2, with 9 positions matching TRBD1. Sequences were obtained from PBMCs. This chain's CDR3 is CASSQAQGAGYGYTF. In nucleotides, the CDR3 is TGCGCCAGCAGCCAAGCACAGGGGGCGGGCTATGGCTACACCTTC.